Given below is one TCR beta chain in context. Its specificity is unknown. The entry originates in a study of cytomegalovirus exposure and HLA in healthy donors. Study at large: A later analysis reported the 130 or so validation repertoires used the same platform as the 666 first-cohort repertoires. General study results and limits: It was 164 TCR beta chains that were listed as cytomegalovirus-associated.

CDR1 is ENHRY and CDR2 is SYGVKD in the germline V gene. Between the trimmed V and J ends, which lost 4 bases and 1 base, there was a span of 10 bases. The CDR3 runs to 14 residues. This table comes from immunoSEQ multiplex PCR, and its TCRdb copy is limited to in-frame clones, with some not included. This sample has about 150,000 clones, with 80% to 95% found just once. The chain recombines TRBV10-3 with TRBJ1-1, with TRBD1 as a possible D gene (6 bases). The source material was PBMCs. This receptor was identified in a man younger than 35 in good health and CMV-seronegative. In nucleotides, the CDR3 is TGTGCCATCAGTGGAGGACAGCGGAACACTGAAGCTTTCTTT. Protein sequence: CAISGGQRNTEAFF.